This T cell receptor (beta chain) was found in a study of immune evolution from preneoplasia to lung adenocarcinoma. Findings and caveats of the study: Later-stage lesions seemingly showed higher T cell density and diversity than normal lung. Compared with EGFR-mutant or double wild-type lesions, KRAS-mutant nodules were more clonal. Top clone share appeared to fall from AAH through AIS, MIA, adenocarcinoma.

Patients had resection in Japan or China between 2014 and 2017. Data came from immunoSEQ multiplex PCR; TCRdb stores just in-frame clones and leaves some out. The sample comprises more than 5,000 clones, around 85% of which are singletons, and more than 2.5% rests with the top ten. CDR3 length: 13 residues. Germline V gene lookup returns CDR1 GTSNPN and CDR2 SVGIG (reference sequence). V was shortened by 6 bases and J by 4 bases, with 13 bases between the two germline ends. Details on this clone: The antigen remains undetermined.

The sequenced material came from FFPE invasive lung adenocarcinoma tissue. The TCR comes from a person aged 50-69 years with lung adenocarcinoma. The rearrangement joins TRBV30 to TRBJ1-5, with D perhaps matching TRBD1 (6 bases). CDR3 sequence: CACQGRGNQPQHF. The CDR3 coding sequence is TGTGCCTGCCAGGGAAGGGGGAATCAGCCCCAGCATTTT.